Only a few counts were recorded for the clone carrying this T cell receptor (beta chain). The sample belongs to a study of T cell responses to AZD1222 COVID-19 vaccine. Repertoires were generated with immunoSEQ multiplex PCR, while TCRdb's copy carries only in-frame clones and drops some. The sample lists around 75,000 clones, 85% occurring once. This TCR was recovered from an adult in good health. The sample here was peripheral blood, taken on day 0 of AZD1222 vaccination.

Here the CDR3 DNA reads TGTGCCAGCAGTGAATCCCGCAGGGGCAGGGCAGACGATGGCTACACCTTC. It is translated as CASSESRRGRADDGYTF. The chain recombines TRBV6-1 with TRBJ1-2, with a weak D call TRBD1 (6 bases). The CDR3 covers 17 residues. V lost 2 bases to trimming and J lost 6 bases, with 22 bases between them. Germline V gene sequence: CDR1 MNHNS, CDR2 SASEGT.